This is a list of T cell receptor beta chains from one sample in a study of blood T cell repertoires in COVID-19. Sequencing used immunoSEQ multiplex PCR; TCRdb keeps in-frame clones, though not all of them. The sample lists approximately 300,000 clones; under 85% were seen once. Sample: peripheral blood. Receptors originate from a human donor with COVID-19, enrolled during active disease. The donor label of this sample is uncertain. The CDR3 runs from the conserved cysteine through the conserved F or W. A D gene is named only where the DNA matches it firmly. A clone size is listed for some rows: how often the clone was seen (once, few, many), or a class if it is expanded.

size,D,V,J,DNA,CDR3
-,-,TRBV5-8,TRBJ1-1,TGTGCCAGCAGCTTGAAGGGGCCCCTCTGGGCTTTCTTT,CASSLKGPLWAFF
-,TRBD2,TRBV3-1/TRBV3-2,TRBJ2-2,TGTGCCAGCAGCCAACGGGGGGGGAGCGGAGGTAACGGGGAGCTGTTTTTT,CASSQRGGSGGNGELFF
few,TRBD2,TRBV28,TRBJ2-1,TGTGCCAGCAGCTACGGGGCTAGCGGGACACAGTATGAGCAGTTCTTC,CASSYGASGTQYEQFF
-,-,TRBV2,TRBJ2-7,TGTGCCAGCAGTGAATTAGGGGAATACGAGCAGTACTTC,CASSELGEYEQYF
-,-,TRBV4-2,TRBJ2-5,TGTGCCAGCAGCCAAGATTTTACGCGGGGAGAGGGGACCCAGTACTTC,CASSQDFTRGEGTQYF
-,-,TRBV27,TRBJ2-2,TGTGCCAGCAGACCGACAGGGAACACCGGGGAGCTGTTTTTT,CASRPTGNTGELFF
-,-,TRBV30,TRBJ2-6,TGTGCCTGGAGTTCAGGGGCTGGGGCCAACGTCCTGACTTTC,CAWSSGAGANVLTF
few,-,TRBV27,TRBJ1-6,TGTGCCAGCATGTCCTCGGGGACACATAATTCACCCCTCCACTTT,CASMSSGTHNSPLHF
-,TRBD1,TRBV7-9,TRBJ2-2,TGTGCCAGCGGAAAGTCCGGGACAGGGACCGGGGAGCTGTTTTTT,CASGKSGTGTGELFF
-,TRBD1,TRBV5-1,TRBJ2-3,TGCGCCAGCAGTGTGAACCCGGGACAGGGTCTTTATTTT,CASSVNPGQGLYF
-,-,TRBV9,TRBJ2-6,TGTGCCAGCAGCTTAAGGGGTTCGGGGGCCAACGTCCTGACTTTC,CASSLRGSGANVLTF
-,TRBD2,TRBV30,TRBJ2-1,TGTGCCTGGAGCGGTCTAGCGGGGAGCTCCTACAATGAGCAGTTCTTC,CAWSGLAGSSYNEQFF
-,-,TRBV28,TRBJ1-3,TGTGCCAGCAGTTTAACCGACATCCCTGGAAACACCATATATTTT,CASSLTDIPGNTIYF
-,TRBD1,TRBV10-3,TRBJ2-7,TGTGCCATCAGGAGGGACAGGCCCTACGAGCAGTACTTC,CAIRRDRPYEQYF
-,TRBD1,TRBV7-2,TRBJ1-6,TGTGCCAGCAGCTTGGGACAGGCCCGGAATTCACCCCTCCACTTT,CASSLGQARNSPLHF
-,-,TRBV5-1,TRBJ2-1,TGCGCCAGCAGCCTCAGGGTAGGGGACAATGAGCAGTTCTTC,CASSLRVGDNEQFF
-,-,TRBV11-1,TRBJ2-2,TGTGCCACCGCGTATTCGTCTGGTCTCACCGGGGAGCTGTTTTTT,CATAYSSGLTGELFF
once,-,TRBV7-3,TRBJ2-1,TGTGCCAGCAGCTTATTGGCGGGGAGGACGGGGGAGCAGTTCTTC,CASSLLAGRTGEQFF
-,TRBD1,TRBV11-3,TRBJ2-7,TGTGCCAGCAGCTTAGGAGGCAGGGGGCACGACGAGCAGTACTTC,CASSLGGRGHDEQYF
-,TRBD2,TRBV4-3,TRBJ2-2,TGCGCCAGCAGCCAAGGGACTAGCGGGGGAAACACCGGGGAGCTGTTTTTT,CASSQGTSGGNTGELFF
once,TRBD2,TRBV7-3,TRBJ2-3,TGTGCCAGCAGCCGAGGTCCGGGACTAGCGCAAGATACGCAGTATTTT,CASSRGPGLAQDTQYF
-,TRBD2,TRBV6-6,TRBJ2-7,TGTGCCAGCAGTCCTCTGGCGGGAGGTACCTACTTTAGCTCCTACGAGCAGTACTTC,CASSPLAGGTYFSSYEQYF
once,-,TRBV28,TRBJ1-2,TGTGCCAGCAGCCCCCCAGGCCTCCGGGGCTACACCTTC,CASSPPGLRGYTF
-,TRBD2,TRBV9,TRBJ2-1,TGTGCCAGCAGCGTAAGGGTAGCGGGAGTTTCCTACAATGAGCAGTTCTTC,CASSVRVAGVSYNEQFF
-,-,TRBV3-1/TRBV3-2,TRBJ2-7,TGTGCCAGCAGCCAAGCTATCAGGGGAGCCGAGCAGTACTTC,CASSQAIRGAEQYF
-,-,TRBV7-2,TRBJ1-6,TGTGCCAGCAGCACAGACCCGAATTCACCCCTCCACTTT,CASSTDPNSPLHF
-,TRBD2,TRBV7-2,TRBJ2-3,TGTGCCAGCAGCTCTAGCGGAGGGAGCACAGATACGCAGTATTTT,CASSSSGGSTDTQYF
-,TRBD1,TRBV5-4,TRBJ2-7,TGTGCCAGCAGCTTGGGGCCGACAGGGGGACTCGAGCAGTACTTC,CASSLGPTGGLEQYF
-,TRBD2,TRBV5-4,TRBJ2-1,TGTGCCAGCAGCTTGAAGTCGGGAGGGCCAAGGAATGAGCAGTTCTTC,CASSLKSGGPRNEQFF
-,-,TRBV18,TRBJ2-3,TGTGCCAGCTCACCCCTAGGAGGTGGCACAGATACGCAGTATTTT,CASSPLGGGTDTQYF
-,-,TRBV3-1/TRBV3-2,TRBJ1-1,TGTGCCAGCAGCCATTCCGAGCGCGGAAGCACTGAAGCTTTCTTT,CASSHSERGSTEAFF
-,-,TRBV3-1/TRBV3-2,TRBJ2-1,TGTGCCAGCAGCCAAGAGGGGCGTCGGGACAATGAGCAGTTCTTC,CASSQEGRRDNEQFF
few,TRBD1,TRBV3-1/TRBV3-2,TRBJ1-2,TGTGCCAGCAGCCAGACAGGGACCAATAACTATGGCTACACCTTC,CASSQTGTNNYGYTF
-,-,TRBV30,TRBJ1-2,TGTGCCTGGACCCTCCGGACTGGGCTTTTAGGTGGCTACACCTTC,CAWTLRTGLLGGYTF
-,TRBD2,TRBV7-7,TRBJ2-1,TGTGCTAGCAGCTCACGACTAGCGGGAGCTGGAAATGAGCAGTTCTTC,CASSSRLAGAGNEQFF
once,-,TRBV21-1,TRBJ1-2,TGTGCCAGCAGCAAAGAGGACGGGGTGAGGGGACAGCCCCTCTATGGCTACACCTTC,CASSKEDGVRGQPLYGYTF
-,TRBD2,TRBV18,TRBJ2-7,TGTGCCAGCTCCCCAACTAGCGGGAGGCCCTACGAGCAGTACTTC,CASSPTSGRPYEQYF
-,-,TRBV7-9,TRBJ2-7,TGTGCCAGCAGCCGGGGGACAGCTCAATACGAGCAGTACTTC,CASSRGTAQYEQYF
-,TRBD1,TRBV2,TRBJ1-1,TGTGCCAGCAGCGCACTAAGGGGGCGCGGGACTGAAGCTTTCTTT,CASSALRGRGTEAFF
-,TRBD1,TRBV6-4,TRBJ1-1,TGTGCCAGCAGCCCGGACAGGGTATCGATCACTGAAGCTTTCTTT,CASSPDRVSITEAFF
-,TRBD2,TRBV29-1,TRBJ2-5,TGCAGCGTGTTAACAGCGGGGAACCAAGAGACCCAGTACTTC,CSVLTAGNQETQYF
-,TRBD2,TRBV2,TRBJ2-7,TGTGCCAGCAGTGTCGGGGGGGCGATCAACGAGCAGTACTTC,CASSVGGAINEQYF
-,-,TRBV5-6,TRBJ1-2,TGTGCCAGCAGCTTTGACAGGCCAGCCTATGGCTACACCTTC,CASSFDRPAYGYTF
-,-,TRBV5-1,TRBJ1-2,TGCGCCAGCAGCCCGAGTCCAGGGGCTAACTATGGCTACACCTTC,CASSPSPGANYGYTF
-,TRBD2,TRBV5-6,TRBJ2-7,TGTGCCAGCAGACCGGGACTAGCGAACGACGAGCAGTACTTC,CASRPGLANDEQYF
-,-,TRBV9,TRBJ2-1,TGTGCCAGCAGCGGGGGCGGCCTAGGTCATGAGCAGTTCTTC,CASSGGGLGHEQFF
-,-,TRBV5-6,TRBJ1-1,TGTGCCAGCAGCGGGGGGGTCGTAACTGAAGCTTTCTTT,CASSGGVVTEAFF
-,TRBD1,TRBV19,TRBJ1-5,TGTGCCAGTAGTACAAGACAGGGGTCAAATCAGCCCCAGCATTTT,CASSTRQGSNQPQHF